This T cell receptor beta chain was sequenced during a study of blood T cells in healthy people across ages. Whole-study context: Per every two T cells, about one barcoded beta molecule was captured by template switching.

This clonotype was counted ten times or more. V lost 1 base and J lost 4, with 8 bases in between. The CDR3 loop spans 12 amino acids. In germline, CDR1 is SQVTM, CDR2 ANQGSEA. Healthy Caucasians from Russia aged roughly 6 to 90 served as donors. The use of a sample-barcoded 5' primer and a J-beta primer mix characterized a second PCR of about 6 to 12 cycles. A template-switch adaptor that had 12 random nucleotides put a tag on each cDNA molecule. TCRdb passed the 5' RACE reads through MiXCR, listing each CDR3 protein once. The table lists about 680,000 distinct CDR3 sequences, around 48% of them singletons.

This TCR came from a woman aged 55-69 years in good health. The chain combines TRBV29-1 with TRBJ2-7; D may correspond to TRBD1 or TRBD2 (5 bases each). The source material was blood. The CDR3 region is CSVEGGTYEQYF. The CDR3 DNA sequence: TGCAGCGTTGAAGGAGGGACGTACGAGCAGTACTTC.